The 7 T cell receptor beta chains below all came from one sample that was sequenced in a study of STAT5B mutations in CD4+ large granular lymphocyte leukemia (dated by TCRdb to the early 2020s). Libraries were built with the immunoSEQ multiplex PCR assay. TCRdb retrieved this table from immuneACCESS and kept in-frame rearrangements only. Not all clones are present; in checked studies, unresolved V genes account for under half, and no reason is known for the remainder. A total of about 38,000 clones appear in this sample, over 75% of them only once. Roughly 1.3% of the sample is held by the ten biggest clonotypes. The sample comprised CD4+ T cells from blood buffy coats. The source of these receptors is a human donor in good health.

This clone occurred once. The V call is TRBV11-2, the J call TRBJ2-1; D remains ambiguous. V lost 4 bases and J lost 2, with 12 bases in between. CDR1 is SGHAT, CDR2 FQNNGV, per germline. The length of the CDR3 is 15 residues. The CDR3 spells CASSSRREPYNEQFF. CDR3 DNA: TGTGCCAGCAGCTCCCGTCGTGAACCCTACAATGAGCAGTTCTTC.

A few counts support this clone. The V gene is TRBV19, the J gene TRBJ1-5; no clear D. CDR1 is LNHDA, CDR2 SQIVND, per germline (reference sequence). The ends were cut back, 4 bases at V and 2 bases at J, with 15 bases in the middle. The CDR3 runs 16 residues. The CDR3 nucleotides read TGTGCCAGTAGTAAAAGGCGGGAGGGCGGCAATCAGCCCCAGCATTTT. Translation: CASSKRREGGNQPQHF.

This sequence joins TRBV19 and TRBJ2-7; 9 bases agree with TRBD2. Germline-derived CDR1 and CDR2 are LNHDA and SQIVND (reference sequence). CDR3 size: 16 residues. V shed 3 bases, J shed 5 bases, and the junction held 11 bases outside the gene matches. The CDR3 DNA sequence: TGTGCCAGTAGTATTGGAGAAGCGGGAGGCAGGGACGAGCAGTACTTC. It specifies CASSIGEAGGRDEQYF.

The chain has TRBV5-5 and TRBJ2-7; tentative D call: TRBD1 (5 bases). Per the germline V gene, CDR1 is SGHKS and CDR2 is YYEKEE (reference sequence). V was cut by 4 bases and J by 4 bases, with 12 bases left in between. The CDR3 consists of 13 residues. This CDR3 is CASSEVQGYEQYF. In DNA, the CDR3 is TGTGCCAGCAGCGAAGTCCAGGGATACGAGCAGTACTTC.

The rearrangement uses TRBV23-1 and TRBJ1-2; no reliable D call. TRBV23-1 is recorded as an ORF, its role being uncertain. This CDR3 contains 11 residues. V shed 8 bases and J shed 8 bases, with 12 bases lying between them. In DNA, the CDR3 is TGCGCCAGCGTTCTATCCGAGGGCTACACCTTC. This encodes CASVLSEGYTF.

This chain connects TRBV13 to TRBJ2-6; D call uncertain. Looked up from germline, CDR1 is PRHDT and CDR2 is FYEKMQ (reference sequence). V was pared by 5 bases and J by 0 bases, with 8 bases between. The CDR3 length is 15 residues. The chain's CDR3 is CASSRWGSGANVLTF. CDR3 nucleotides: TGTGCCAGCAGCCGATGGGGCTCTGGGGCCAACGTCCTGACTTTC. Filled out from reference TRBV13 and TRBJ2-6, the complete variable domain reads AAGVIQSPRHLIKEKRETATLKCYPIPRHDTVYWYQQGPGQDPQFLISFYEKMQSDKGSIPDRFSAQQFSDYHSELNMSSLELGDSALYFCASSRWGSGANVLTFGAGSRLTVL.

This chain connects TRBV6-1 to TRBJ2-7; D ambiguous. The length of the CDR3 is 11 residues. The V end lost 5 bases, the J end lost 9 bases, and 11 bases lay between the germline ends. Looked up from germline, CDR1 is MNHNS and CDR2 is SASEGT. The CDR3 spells CASSTRKGQYF. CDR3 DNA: TGTGCCAGCAGTACCCGGAAGGGGCAGTACTTC.